This entry lists 16 T cell receptor beta chains sequenced from one sample in a study of blood T cell repertoires in COVID-19 (dated by TCRdb to 2019 to 2021). Library preparation was by the immunoSEQ multiplex PCR assay. Imported from immuneACCESS, the table was reduced by TCRdb to in-frame sequences with V and J called. These copies leave out some clones; in studies compared against another copy, an unresolved V gene accounts for under half, and the cause of the remainder is not known. The sample table shows about 670,000 clones, and around 90% are seen once. The ten largest account for around 0.3% of the sample. Sequences were obtained from peripheral blood. The origin of the receptors is a woman aged 18-29 years with acute or convalescent COVID-19.

CDR3 coding DNA: TGTGCCAGCCTTTCTAGCGGCGGGACCTACGAGCAGTACTTC. It specifies CASLSSGGTYEQYF. This chain links TRBV2 with TRBJ2-7; 7 bases match TRBD2. This CDR3 spans 14 amino acids. V shed 8 bases and J 2 bases; nucleotides not matched to a gene: 9. Germline CDR1 reads SNHLY; CDR2 reads FYNNEI.

The rearrangement joins TRBV29-1 to TRBJ1-4, with D possibly TRBD1 on 5 matching bases. The V gene's germline CDR1 is SQVTM and CDR2 ANQGSEA. The CDR3 consists of 15 residues. V lost 7 bases and J 3 bases, leaving 18 bases between the germline ends. The CDR3 here is CSGLGDGGANEKLFF. The CDR3 DNA follows: TGCAGCGGTCTAGGGGATGGGGGGGCTAATGAAAAACTGTTTTTT.

The chain carries TRBV4-3 and TRBJ2-2; a possible D gene is TRBD1 (5 bases). In germline, CDR1 is LGHNA, CDR2 YSLEER. V lost 1 base to trimming and J lost 1 base, with 10 bases between them. This CDR3 has 16 residues. The CDR3 sequence: CASSQAKGLNTGELFF. In DNA form, the CDR3 reads TGCGCCAGCAGCCAAGCCAAGGGGTTGAACACCGGGGAGCTGTTTTTT.

The J gene is TRBJ2-7, the V gene TRBV7-3, with a weak D call TRBD1 (6 bases). Germline V gene sequence: CDR1 SGHTA, CDR2 FQGTGA. The CDR3 is made up of 15 amino acids. V lost 2 bases and J 3 bases, leaving 14 bases between the germline ends. CDR3 in DNA: TGTGCCAGCAGCTTAGCAGGGGCTGGGATCTACGAGCAGTACTTC. As protein: CASSLAGAGIYEQYF.

The rearrangement links TRBV28 to TRBJ2-7; the D gene is possibly TRBD1 (7 bases). There are 15 residues in the CDR3. V lost 3 bases to trimming and J lost 2 bases, with 14 bases between them. Germline CDR1 reads MDHEN; CDR2 reads SYDVKM. DNA for the CDR3: TGTGCCAGCAGTTTTCAGGGGGGCTCTACCTACGAGCAGTACTTC. Translating gives CASSFQGGSTYEQYF.

A note on this clone: Other DNA sequences in this specimen translate into the identical CDR3. The rearrangement joins TRBV24-1 to TRBJ1-1; D unresolved. The germline V and J ends were trimmed by 0 bases and 4 bases, with 5 bases remaining between them. This CDR3 region has 13 residues. The germline V gene has CDR1 KGHDR and CDR2 SFDVKD. The CDR3 region is CATSDLRGTEAFF. CDR3 nucleotide sequence: TGTGCCACCAGTGATTTGCGGGGCACTGAAGCTTTCTTT.

The chain recombines TRBV27 with TRBJ1-6, with D uncertain. Germline CDR1 and CDR2: MNHEY and SMNVEV (reference sequence). The V gene lost 5 bases and the J gene lost 6 bases, with 14 bases spanning the gap. This CDR3 region has 15 residues. CDR3: CASSPRASGNSPLHF. For the CDR3, the DNA is TGTGCCAGCAGTCCCAGAGCGAGCGGTAATTCACCCCTCCACTTT.

This chain connects TRBV9 to TRBJ1-6; TRBD1 agrees at 7 bases. This CDR3 has 15 residues. V lost 0 bases to trimming and J lost 6 bases; unmatched junction nucleotides: 3. Germline V gene lookup returns CDR1 SGDLS and CDR2 YYNGEE. CDR3 protein: CASSVATGVNSPLHF. The CDR3 DNA sequence: TGTGCCAGCAGCGTAGCCACAGGGGTTAATTCACCCCTCCACTTT.

V gene TRBV4-1 combines with J gene TRBJ2-7, with 7 bases that match TRBD1. Germline CDR1 and CDR2: MGHRA and YSYEKL. The CDR3 runs to 16 residues. V dropped 1 base and J dropped 3; count of bases not matched to a gene: 9. In DNA, the CDR3 is TGCGCCAGCAGCCAAGGCCCCCGGGACAGAGACTACGAGCAGTACTTC. Its translation is CASSQGPRDRDYEQYF.

This chain joins TRBV2 and TRBJ1-3; maybe TRBD1 (5 bases). V gave up 7 bases and J gave up 2 bases, with 12 bases separating them. This CDR3 spans 14 amino acids. Germline lookup yields CDR1 SNHLY and CDR2 FYNNEI. The DNA for the CDR3 is TGTGCCAGCAAGGGAGGGGAAGCTGGAAACACCATATATTTT. Translating gives CASKGGEAGNTIYF.

This rearrangement joins TRBV2 to TRBJ1-1, with 11 bases matching TRBD1. Unmatched junction bases numbered 4, after V lost 6 bases and J lost 1 base. The CDR3 is 15 amino acids. CDR1 and CDR2 (germline): SNHLY, FYNNEI. The CDR3 here is CASRGTGGSNTEAFF. The CDR3 DNA follows: TGTGCCAGCAGAGGGACAGGGGGATCGAACACTGAAGCTTTCTTT.

The J gene is TRBJ2-3, the V gene TRBV9; 9 bases match TRBD2. This CDR3 contains 15 residues. In germline, CDR1 is SGDLS, CDR2 YYNGEE. Trimming cost V 2 bases and J 1 base; bases outside gene matches: 2. The DNA of the CDR3 is TGTGCCAGCAGCGTTTGGACTAGCGGCACAGATACGCAGTATTTT. It is translated as CASSVWTSGTDTQYF.

The chain links TRBV7-9 to TRBJ1-2, with TRBD1 identical over 8 bases. With V trimmed by 6 bases and J by 3 bases, 9 bases remained unmatched. The germline V gene encodes CDR1 SEHNR and CDR2 FQNEAQ (reference sequence). The CDR3 runs to 15 residues. The CDR3 sequence is CASSPGTGSDYGYTF. CDR3 coding DNA: TGTGCCAGCAGTCCCGGGACAGGTTCAGACTATGGCTACACCTTC.

The rearrangement uses TRBV5-6 and TRBJ1-5; 9 positions match TRBD1. The CDR3 has 17 amino acids. Germline assignment: CDR1 SGHDT and CDR2 YYEEEE. With 3 bases clipped from V and 3 bases from J, the junction kept 10 bases outside the gene matches. This chain's CDR3 is CASSSTFGQGNNQPQHF. CDR3 bases: TGTGCCAGCAGCTCAACCTTTGGACAGGGGAACAATCAGCCCCAGCATTTT.

This clone was seen once. This chain joins TRBV6-5 and TRBJ1-1; D unresolved. The CDR3 loop spans 13 amino acids. Germline-derived CDR1 and CDR2 are MNHEY and SVGAGI. Trimming cost V 3 bases and J 5 bases, with 10 bases left between them. CDR3 protein: CASSYSSETEAFF. The CDR3 nucleotides read TGTGCCAGCAGTTATTCTTCGGAGACTGAAGCTTTCTTT.

V and J are TRBV6-4 and TRBJ2-3; 10 bases align to TRBD1. The junction had 1 base not matched to a gene; V was cut back by 0 bases and J by 4 bases. In germline, CDR1 is MRHNA, CDR2 SNTAGT. The CDR3 is made up of 15 amino acids. Here the CDR3 reads CASSDSTGGPDTQYF. For the CDR3, the DNA is TGTGCCAGCAGTGACTCGACAGGGGGCCCAGATACGCAGTATTTT.